The next 11 T cell receptor beta chains were all read from a single sample in a study of blood T cell repertoires in COVID-19. Produced via immunoSEQ multiplex PCR; TCRdb's table is partial and in-frame only. The sample lists 150,000 to 200,000 clones, around 85% occurring once. The sample comprised peripheral blood. Receptor source: a woman in her sixties with COVID-19, enrolled during active disease.

This chain links TRBV21-1 with TRBJ1-5; the DNA was not compared with TRBD1, the D call given in the table. TRBV21-1 is tagged as a pseudogene. The CDR3 has 16 amino acids. CDR3 DNA: TGTGCCAGCAGCAAAGCCCGCGCAGGGGGAGGACAGCCCCAGCATTTT. Its protein is CASSKARAGGGQPQHF.

The chain joins TRBV3-1 (or the pseudogene TRBV3-2) to TRBJ2-4, with a tentative D call TRBD2 (5 bases). CDR1 is LGHDT and CDR2 is YNNKEL in the germline V gene (reference sequence). This CDR3 has 13 amino acids. The ends were cut back, 4 bases at V and 1 base at J, with 5 bases in the middle. CDR3 in DNA: TGTGCCAGCAGCCCGGGGGCCAAAAACATTCAGTACTTC. Protein product: CASSPGAKNIQYF.

The chain is built from TRBV4-1 and TRBJ1-6; D is ambiguous. CDR1 is MGHRA, CDR2 YSYEKL, per germline. This CDR3 spans 15 amino acids. The ends were cut back, 0 bases at V and 9 bases at J, with 12 bases in the middle. The DNA for the CDR3 is TGCGCCAGCAGCCAAGAGGGCAGCTTCGGTTCACCCCTCCACTTT. It encodes CASSQEGSFGSPLHF.

The rearrangement joins TRBV12-3 or TRBV12-4 to TRBJ2-5; D is perhaps TRBD1 (6 bases). The CDR3 contains 11 residues. V was cut by 5 bases and J by 9 bases, with 10 bases left in between. As DNA, the CDR3 is TGTGCCAGCAGTCCACGGACAGCCCAGTACTTC. Translated, it gives CASSPRTAQYF.

V is TRBV6-2 or TRBV6-3 and J is TRBJ2-7; 7 bases agree with TRBD2. V dropped 0 bases and J dropped 3; count of bases not matched to a gene: 11. This CDR3 has 17 amino acids. The germline V gene encodes CDR1 MNHEY and CDR2 SVGEGT. CDR3: CASSYSNWAGRGYEQYF. DNA for the CDR3: TGTGCCAGCAGTTACTCGAATTGGGCGGGGAGGGGCTACGAGCAGTACTTC.

The V call is TRBV24-1, the J call TRBJ2-1; D is undetermined. Looked up from germline, CDR1 is KGHDR and CDR2 is SFDVKD. V was shortened by 3 bases and J by 7 bases, with 12 bases between the two germline ends. This CDR3 contains 14 residues. The CDR3: CATSDTGNLNEQFF. For the CDR3, the DNA is TGTGCCACCAGTGATACGGGTAATCTAAATGAGCAGTTCTTC.

This clone has a single count. V usage is TRBV7-2 and J usage is TRBJ1-5; tentative D call: TRBD1 (5 bases). The germline gives CDR1 SGHTA, CDR2 FQGNSA. Trimming removed 0 bases at V and 5 bases at J, with 14 bases between. CDR3 size: 16 residues. The CDR3 sequence: CASSLAYPSRDQPQHF. CDR3 in DNA: TGTGCCAGCAGCTTAGCGTATCCCAGCAGGGATCAGCCCCAGCATTTT. The full variable domain, in which reference TRBV7-2 and TRBJ1-5 provide the parts outside the CDR3, is GAGVSQSPSNKVTEKGKDVELRCDPISGHTALYWYRQSLGQGLEFLIYFQGNSAPDKSGLPSDRFSAERTGGSVSTLTIQRTQQEDSAVYLCASSLAYPSRDQPQHFGDGTRLSIL.

The chain recombines TRBV10-3 with TRBJ2-1, with 8 bases that match TRBD2. Germline CDR1 reads ENHRY; CDR2 reads SYGVKD. Trimming at V came to 5 bases and at J to 5 bases, leaving 5 bases not matched to a gene. The CDR3 is 14 residues long. The CDR3 here is CAISFPGLDNEQFF. The DNA of the CDR3 is TGTGCCATCAGTTTTCCGGGACTAGACAATGAGCAGTTCTTC.

The chain joins TRBV29-1 to TRBJ2-3; a weak D match, TRBD2 (6 bases). Trimming left V 7 bases short and J 2 bases short, with 22 bases between. CDR1 is SQVTM, CDR2 ANQGSEA, per germline. This CDR3 has 16 amino acids. The CDR3 here is CSAGLIRGKDTDTQYF. CDR3 nucleotide sequence: TGCAGCGCCGGCCTCATACGCGGGAAAGACACAGATACGCAGTATTTT.

CDR3 sequence reads: CASMGQGHEKLFF. The CDR3 DNA reads TGTGCCAGTATGGGACAGGGGCACGAAAAACTGTTTTTT. The V gene is TRBV19, the J gene TRBJ1-4, with 10 positions matching TRBD1. This CDR3 comprises 13 residues. The junction had 4 bases not matched to a gene; V was cut back by 7 bases and J by 8 bases. Germline CDR1 and CDR2: LNHDA and SQIVND (reference sequence).

The genes are TRBV5-4 and TRBJ2-7; D possibly corresponds to TRBD2 (5 bases). Germline V gene lookup returns CDR1 SGHNT and CDR2 YYREEE (reference sequence). V was clipped by 4 bases and J by 3 bases, with 17 bases between them. The CDR3 has 15 residues. CDR3 DNA sequence: TGTGCCAGCAGCCATCCAGGTAGCGCTGGCTACGAGCAGTACTTC. Its translation: CASSHPGSAGYEQYF.